One sample yielded the 31 T cell receptor beta chains listed below, sequenced in a study of cytomegalovirus exposure and HLA in healthy donors. It was with 60 Vbeta and 13 Jbeta primers that the PCR ran. Sequenced by immunoSEQ multiplex PCR; TCRdb stores in-frame clones only, minus some. The table has more than 85,000 clones, about 80% seen once; the top ten hold roughly 8%. Material: PBMCs. These receptors all come from a man aged 40-55 years in good health and CMV-seropositive.

This chain uses TRBV18 with TRBJ1-3; 7 bases are a match to TRBD1. The CDR3 length is 16 residues. CDR1 is KGHSH and CDR2 is LQKENI in the germline V gene. J lost 4 bases, V lost 0 bases, and 6 bases had no gene match. In DNA, the CDR3 is TGTGCCAGCTCACCACCAACAGGGGTCGTGGGAAACACCATATATTTT. It codes for CASSPPTGVVGNTIYF.

A note on this clone: Mismatch with germline at one junction end may stem from a read error. The rearrangement joins TRBV7-3 to TRBJ1-1, with D perhaps matching TRBD1 (5 bases). The CDR3 contains 13 residues. Germline CDR1 is SGHTA and CDR2 is FQGTGA. The CDR3 here is CASSLTRGTEAFF. The CDR3 DNA reads TGTGCCAGCAGCCTAACTCGGGGGACTGAAGCTTTCTTT.

The V and J genes are TRBV13 and TRBJ2-4, with D hard to call. V was clipped by 1 base and J by 5 bases, with 9 bases between them. Germline-derived CDR1 and CDR2 are PRHDT and FYEKMQ (reference sequence). CDR3 length: 14 amino acids. The CDR3 nucleotides are TGTGCCAGCAGCTTAGCAAATAAGCAAAACATTCAGTACTTC. Translated, it gives CASSLANKQNIQYF. The full variable domain, in which reference TRBV13 and TRBJ2-4 provide the parts outside the CDR3, is AAGVIQSPRHLIKEKRETATLKCYPIPRHDTVYWYQQGPGQDPQFLISFYEKMQSDKGSIPDRFSAQQFSDYHSELNMSSLELGDSALYFCASSLANKQNIQYFGAGTRLSVL.

The chain employs TRBV4-2 and TRBJ2-7, with 7 nucleotides matching TRBD2. The germline V gene encodes CDR1 LGHNA and CDR2 YNFKEQ. The CDR3 has 16 residues. The ends lost 6 bases at V and 0 bases at J; junction bases unmatched: 11. The CDR3 DNA follows: TGTGCCAGCAGTCCTAGCGGAGCGCGATCCTCCTACGAGCAGTACTTC. Protein product: CASSPSGARSSYEQYF.

A word on this clone: Other DNA sequences from this sample encode an identical CDR3 as well. The rearrangement joins TRBV7-2 to TRBJ2-5; TRBD2 matches 9 bases. The CDR3 has 14 residues. Germline CDR1 and CDR2: SGHTA and FQGNSA. J was trimmed by 1 base and V by 10 bases; bases with no gene match: 7. CDR3 sequence reads: CATKSRGGQETQYF. The CDR3 DNA reads as TGTGCCACCAAATCGCGGGGGGGCCAAGAGACCCAGTACTTC.

The rearrangement joins TRBV29-1 to TRBJ2-7, with TRBD1 matching 10 bases. J was trimmed by 7 bases and V by 2 bases; bases with no gene match: 11. The CDR3 sequence is 15 residues long. CDR1 is SQVTM and CDR2 is ANQGSEA in the germline V gene. The CDR3 DNA is TGCAGCGTTGAAAAGGGACAGGGGCCTTTGAGGGAGCAGTACTTC. It encodes CSVEKGQGPLREQYF.

CDR3 coding DNA: TGTGCCAGCACTCTAAGTATAGGGAGCTCCTACAATGAGCAGTTCTTC. Translated, it gives CASTLSIGSSYNEQFF. This chain connects TRBV2 to TRBJ2-1; D is perhaps TRBD2 (5 bases). V was shortened by 7 bases and J by 0 bases, with 16 bases between the two germline ends. The CDR3 is 16 amino acids. Germline V gives CDR1 SNHLY, CDR2 FYNNEI. The full variable domain, rest sourced from reference TRBV2 and TRBJ2-1, is EPEVTQTPSHQVTQMGQEVILRCVPISNHLYFYWYRQILGQKVEFLVSFYNNEISEKSEIFDDQFSVERPDGSNFTLKIRSTKLEDSAMYFCASTLSIGSSYNEQFFGPGTRLTVL.

V and J are TRBV7-2 and TRBJ1-3; tentatively, D is TRBD1 (5 bases). The germline V gene has CDR1 SGHTA and CDR2 FQGNSA. There are 16 residues in the CDR3. The V end lost 5 bases, the J end lost 0 bases, and 14 bases lay between the germline ends. The DNA of the CDR3 is TGTGCCAGCAGCCCCCGGGGGACGAGCTCTGGAAACACCATATATTTT. Protein sequence: CASSPRGTSSGNTIYF.

This clone was observed a single time. The chain is built from TRBV9 and TRBJ2-4; 9 bases align to TRBD1. Per germline, CDR1 SGDLS and CDR2 YYNGEE. The CDR3 totals 17 residues. V trimming: 3 bases; J trimming: 0 bases; junction bases outside the gene matches: 7. The CDR3 nucleotides are TGTGCCAGCAGCGGAGGGACAGGGTTTGGAGCCAAAAACATTCAGTACTTC. This encodes CASSGGTGFGAKNIQYF. The whole variable domain, filled in from reference TRBV9 and TRBJ2-4, reads DSGVTQTPKHLITATGQRVTLRCSPRSGDLSVYWYQQSLDQGLQFLIQYYNGEERAKGNILERFSAQQFPDLHSELNLSSLELGDSALYFCASSGGTGFGAKNIQYFGAGTRLSVL.

This clone came up once. The rearrangement links TRBV29-1 to TRBJ1-2; D gene uncertain. This CDR3 spans 16 amino acids. CDR1 and CDR2 (germline): SQVTM, ANQGSEA. V lost 2 bases and J 5 bases, leaving 21 bases between the germline ends. The chain's CDR3 is CSVEPGPPIYQYGYTF. The CDR3 bases are TGCAGCGTTGAACCTGGGCCTCCGATCTACCAATATGGCTACACCTTC.

CDR3 loop: CASTLGAKLPDTQYF. In DNA form, the CDR3 reads TGTGCCAGCACCTTAGGGGCCAAGCTCCCAGATACGCAGTATTTT. This sequence joins TRBV2 and TRBJ2-3, with a tentative D call TRBD1 (5 bases). V lost 7 bases and J lost 4, with 18 bases in between. The CDR3 totals 15 residues. Germline CDR1 SNHLY, CDR2 FYNNEI.

This clone was seen once. The V and J genes are TRBV6-5 and TRBJ2-7; 7 bases map to TRBD1. This CDR3 has 14 amino acids. Germline V gene sequence: CDR1 MNHEY, CDR2 SVGAGI. V was clipped by 5 bases and J by 2 bases; unmatched bases: 6. The DNA for the CDR3 is TGTGCCAGCAGTCGACAGGGCCCTACCTACGAGCAGTACTTC. Its translation: CASSRQGPTYEQYF.

This clone showed up just a few times. The chain joins TRBV9 to TRBJ1-4; maybe TRBD1 (6 bases). The CDR3 spans 13 residues. Trimming shortened V by 1 base and J by 5 bases, and 6 bases separated the two germline ends. Germline CDR1 SGDLS, CDR2 YYNGEE. The CDR3 sequence: CASSVRGNEKLFF. The CDR3 nucleotides are TGTGCCAGCAGCGTAAGGGGGAATGAAAAACTGTTTTTT.

This clone was detected a few times. The J gene is TRBJ1-5, the V gene TRBV19; the match to TRBD1 covers 9 bases. Looked up from germline, CDR1 is LNHDA and CDR2 is SQIVND (reference sequence). The CDR3 length is 14 residues. V shed 1 base and J 7 bases; nucleotides not matched to a gene: 2. The CDR3 protein is CASSIGTGEQPQHF. DNA for the CDR3: TGTGCCAGTAGTATAGGGACAGGGGAACAGCCCCAGCATTTT. The full variable domain, its missing parts supplied by reference TRBV19 and TRBJ1-5, is DGGITQSPKYLFRKEGQNVTLSCEQNLNHDAMYWYRQDPGQGLRLIYYSQIVNDFQKGDIAEGYSVSREKKESFPLTVTSAQKNPTAFYLCASSIGTGEQPQHFGDGTRLSIL.

J is TRBJ2-3 and V is TRBV6-1; 10 nucleotides line up with TRBD2. This CDR3 has 17 residues. Per germline, CDR1 MNHNS and CDR2 SASEGT. V lost 2 bases, J lost 2 bases, and 7 bases stayed unmatched. CDR3: CASSERWLAGDTDTQYF. CDR3 DNA: TGTGCCAGCAGTGAACGGTGGCTAGCGGGAGACACAGATACGCAGTATTTT.

The chain uses TRBV7-2 and TRBJ2-2; 9 nucleotides line up with TRBD1. J was trimmed by 7 bases and V by 5 bases; bases with no gene match: 8. The CDR3 has 15 residues. Germline V gives CDR1 SGHTA, CDR2 FQGNSA. The CDR3 DNA sequence: TGTGCCAGCAGCAAAGGGACAGGGTGGGTCGGGGAGCTGTTTTTT. Residues: CASSKGTGWVGELFF.

In this sample, this clone turned up a few times. The rearrangement links TRBV6-1 to TRBJ2-4, with 9 positions matching TRBD2. Germline V gives CDR1 MNHNS, CDR2 SASEGT. Trimming took 3 bases from V and 15 from J; bases not matched to a gene: 12. The CDR3 has 14 residues. The chain's CDR3 is CASSEGGTSRAPYF. The CDR3 DNA reads TGTGCCAGCAGTGAGGGTGGGACTAGCCGGGCCCCGTACTTC.

The chain carries TRBV6-5 and TRBJ2-7; 12 bases fit TRBD2. V was pared by 0 bases and J by 4 bases, with 1 base of the junction left unmatched. Looked up from germline, CDR1 is MNHEY and CDR2 is SVGAGI. CDR3 length: 15 amino acids. The DNA of the CDR3 is TGTGCCAGCAGTTACTCCGGGACTAGCGGGTACGAGCAGTACTTC. Protein sequence: CASSYSGTSGYEQYF.

Turning to this clone: One end of the junction varies from germline; a read error may be responsible. The chain couples TRBV19 to TRBJ2-6, with a weak D call TRBD1 (6 bases). CDR1 is LNHDA and CDR2 is SQIVND in the germline V gene (reference sequence). The CDR3 contains 15 residues. CDR3 loop: CASSPVFSGANVPTF. The CDR3 DNA reads TGTGCCAGCTCCCCGGTTTTCTCAGGGGCCAACGTCCCGACTTTC.

The J gene is TRBJ1-6, the V gene TRBV7-9, with D uncertain. The germline V and J ends were trimmed by 5 bases and 0 bases, with 5 bases remaining between them. The CDR3 loop spans 14 amino acids. Germline CDR1 reads SEHNR; CDR2 reads FQNEAQ (reference sequence). CDR3: CASSVSSYNSPLHF. The CDR3 DNA follows: TGTGCCAGCAGCGTTAGCTCCTATAATTCACCCCTCCACTTT.

The rearrangement joins TRBV25-1 to TRBJ2-1, with a possible D match to TRBD2 (6 bases). The V end was cut by 5 bases, the J end by 0 bases, with 14 bases between. There are 16 residues in the CDR3. Germline V gene lookup returns CDR1 MGHDK and CDR2 SYGVNS. The DNA for the CDR3 is TGTGCCAGCAGTATGGGGCAGGGAGGCTCCTACAATGAGCAGTTCTTC. Translation gives CASSMGQGGSYNEQFF.

This clone has only a few counts. The V call is TRBV6-1, the J call TRBJ1-2; 9 bases map to TRBD1. Losses at the gene ends were 6 bases for V and 4 bases for J; bases not matched to a gene: 6. This CDR3 is built from 14 residues. Germline CDR1 is MNHNS and CDR2 is SASEGT. Here the CDR3 reads CASRRDRAGYGYTF. The CDR3 nucleotides are TGTGCCAGCAGGAGGGACAGGGCAGGCTATGGCTACACCTTC.

This sequence joins TRBV7-2 and TRBJ2-1; D remains ambiguous. This CDR3 is built from 12 residues. Trimming pared 3 bases from V and 8 bases from J, leaving 8 bases between. Germline CDR1 is SGHTA and CDR2 is FQGNSA. The CDR3 coding sequence is TGTGCCAGCAGCTTTGTAGTTCATGAGCAGTTCTTC. This gives the protein CASSFVVHEQFF.

The chain employs TRBV5-5 and TRBJ2-5, with D possibly matching TRBD2 (5 bases). This CDR3 region has 13 residues. The germline gives CDR1 SGHKS, CDR2 YYEKEE (reference sequence). With 5 bases removed from V and 2 bases from J, the gap between germline ends came to 10 bases. The CDR3 protein is CASRTWEQETQYF. CDR3 coding DNA: TGTGCCAGCAGGACGTGGGAGCAAGAGACCCAGTACTTC.

In its sample, this clone was seen a few times. The chain couples TRBV6-5 to TRBJ2-7; 7 bases fit TRBD2. The CDR3 runs 15 residues. Unmatched junction bases numbered 9, after V lost 7 bases and J lost 0 bases. Germline CDR1 is MNHEY and CDR2 is SVGAGI. The CDR3 sequence is CASTTMPGGSYEQYF. CDR3 nucleotides: TGTGCCAGCACCACTATGCCGGGGGGCTCCTACGAGCAGTACTTC.

The chain uses TRBV30 and TRBJ2-5; 11 bases fit TRBD2. CDR1 is GTSNPN and CDR2 is SVGIG in the germline V gene (reference sequence). This CDR3 region has 13 residues. V trimming: 2 bases; J trimming: 6 bases; junction bases outside the gene matches: 2. Here the CDR3 reads CAWSTSGGKTQYF. The CDR3 DNA follows: TGTGCCTGGAGTACTAGCGGGGGTAAGACCCAGTACTTC.

The chain has TRBV6-5 and TRBJ2-5, with a tentative D call TRBD1 (6 bases). The CDR3 totals 12 residues. Germline CDR1 is MNHEY and CDR2 is SVGAGI. Trimming left V 5 bases short and J 2 bases short, with 6 bases between. The CDR3 loop is CASSTGQETQYF. CDR3 nucleotide sequence: TGTGCCAGCAGTACAGGGCAAGAGACCCAGTACTTC.

The rearrangement uses TRBV2 and TRBJ2-5; 8 nucleotides agree with TRBD2. The trim removed 2 bases at V and 1 base at J, leaving 3 bases unmatched. CDR3 size: 15 residues. Germline-derived CDR1 and CDR2 are SNHLY and FYNNEI. The CDR3 DNA sequence: TGTGCCAGCAGTGAAATAGCGGGGACCCAAGAGACCCAGTACTTC. Translating gives CASSEIAGTQETQYF.

This clone is a singleton in its sample. The chain is built from TRBV29-1 and TRBJ1-1; no clear D gene. Germline V gene lookup returns CDR1 SQVTM and CDR2 ANQGSEA. V was clipped by 7 bases and J by 0 bases, with 9 bases between them. This CDR3 comprises 12 residues. The CDR3 nucleotides are TGCAGCGCCATGACTGTGAACACTGAAGCTTTCTTT. Its translation: CSAMTVNTEAFF.

This clone was counted only a few times. V usage is TRBV6-4 and J usage is TRBJ2-1; TRBD2 aligns across 8 bases. In germline, CDR1 is MRHNA, CDR2 SNTAGT. The CDR3 sequence is 17 residues long. Trimming at V came to 0 bases and at J to 5 bases, leaving 9 bases not matched to a gene. Written as DNA, the CDR3 is TGTGCCAGCAGTGACTCTACGGGCGGGGGGCGCCACAATGAGCAGTTCTTC. This sequence encodes CASSDSTGGGRHNEQFF.

There are a few counts of this clone. The chain combines TRBV6-5 with TRBJ2-7, with TRBD1 matching over 8 bases. Trimming at V came to 6 bases and at J to 6 bases, leaving 4 bases not matched to a gene. Germline-derived CDR1 and CDR2 are MNHEY and SVGAGI. The CDR3 totals 12 residues. The CDR3 loop is CASRETGAEQYF. The DNA for the CDR3 is TGTGCCAGCAGAGAGACAGGGGCCGAGCAGTACTTC.